These 18 T cell receptor beta chains came from one sample sequenced in a study of T cells after yellow fever vaccination. TCRdb called the 5' RACE reads again in MiXCR, with one record for every CDR3 protein. The sample carries hundreds of thousands of distinct CDR3 sequences, roughly 9.4% recorded once. Material: PBMCs, obtained on the day of the first yellow fever vaccination. Receptor source: a young man who received the YFV17D yellow fever vaccine.

Note on this clonotype: One end of the junction is discordant with germline, which a read error may explain. J is TRBJ2-7 and V is TRBV5-1; D is tentatively TRBD1 or TRBD2 (5 bases each). The length of the CDR3 is 14 residues. Germline CDR1 reads SGHRS; CDR2 reads YFSETQ. The CDR3 protein is CASSTGTSSCEQYF. For the CDR3, the DNA is TGCGCCAGCAGCACCGGGACGAGCTCCTGCGAGCAGTACTTC.

This clonotype has more than one count but fewer than ten. J is TRBJ2-2 and V is TRBV5-1; TRBD2 aligns across 7 bases. CDR3 length equals 16 residues. CDR1 SGHRS and CDR2 YFSETQ come from the germline V gene. V lost 4 bases to trimming and J lost 7 bases; unmatched junction nucleotides: 13. The CDR3 here is CASSPLPTAGVGELFF. CDR3 sequence (DNA): TGCGCCAGCAGCCCCCTTCCTACGGCGGGAGTCGGGGAGCTGTTTTTT.

This sequence joins TRBV4-2 and TRBJ2-7; 7 bases map to TRBD1. The germline V gene has CDR1 LGHNA and CDR2 YNFKEQ. This CDR3 is built from 15 residues. Trimming cost V 3 bases and J 1 base; bases outside gene matches: 6. The CDR3 here is CASSHETGPSYEQYF. CDR3 sequence (DNA): TGTGCCAGCAGCCATGAGACAGGGCCGTCCTACGAGCAGTACTTC.

The chain is built from TRBV27 and TRBJ1-2; D gene ambiguous. The CDR3 has 13 residues. The germline CDR1 and CDR2 sequences are MNHEY and SMNVEV (reference sequence). Trimming removed 5 bases at V and 8 bases at J, with 15 bases between. The CDR3 sequence: CASSHGRGYGYTF. The CDR3 DNA follows: TGTGCCAGCAGTCATGGACGCGGCTACGGCTACACCTTC.

There are many counts of this clonotype. This chain connects TRBV20-1 to TRBJ2-3; D tentatively reads TRBD1 or TRBD2 (7 bases each). This CDR3 region has 13 residues. Germline CDR1 is DFQATT and CDR2 is SNEGSKA (reference sequence). V lost 6 bases, J lost 6 bases, and 16 bases lay in between. As DNA, the CDR3 is TGCAGTGCCCCAGGGGGGGCGAAGGATACGCAGTATTTT. Residues: CSAPGGAKDTQYF.

CDR3 DNA: TGTGCCATCAGCGAGGGGGGGTATGAGCAGTACTTC. Protein product: CAISEGGYEQYF. J is TRBJ2-7 and V is TRBV10-3, with D possibly TRBD2 on 7 matching bases. V dropped 6 bases and J dropped 7 bases, with 13 bases sitting between them. CDR3 length equals 12 residues. The germline CDR1 and CDR2 sequences are ENHRY and SYGVKD.

The chain employs TRBV11-1 and TRBJ2-4; 8 bases map to TRBD1. The length of the CDR3 is 13 residues. CDR1 SGHAT and CDR2 FQDESV come from the germline V gene (reference sequence). Germline trimming cut 3 bases from V and 8 bases from J; bases unmatched to any gene: 3. CDR3 nucleotides: TGTGCCAGCAGCTTCGACAGGGGAGACATTCAGTACTTC. As protein: CASSFDRGDIQYF. The complete variable domain, with remaining parts taken from reference TRBV11-1 and TRBJ2-4, reads EAEVAQSPRYKITEKSQAVAFWCDPISGHATLYWYRQILGQGPELLVQFQDESVVDDSQLPKDRFSAERLKGVDSTLKIQPAELGDSAMYLCASSFDRGDIQYFGAGTRLSVL.

This clonotype was seen only a few times. V and J are TRBV6-2 or TRBV6-3 and TRBJ2-7, with unresolved D. CDR3 size: 13 residues. The V end lost 6 bases, the J end lost 5 bases, and 14 bases lay between the germline ends. Germline V gene data show CDR1 as MNHEY and CDR2 as SVGEGT. The CDR3, as DNA: TGTGCCAGCAGCCCCCGGCGGAACAACGAGCAGTACGTC. The encoded protein is CASSPRRNNEQYV.

This CDR3 reads CASSKAYSGRRSSDTEAFF. DNA for the CDR3: TGTGCCAGCAGCAAAGCTTATTCGGGACGCAGGAGTTCGGACACTGAAGCTTTCTTT. The chain recombines TRBV21-1 with TRBJ1-1; TRBD1, the table's D call, was not compared with the DNA. TRBV21-1 constitutes a pseudogene. The CDR3 length is 19 residues.

Only a few counts were recorded for this clonotype. The chain uses TRBV14 and TRBJ2-3; no firm D call. Germline CDR1 is SGHDN and CDR2 is FVKESK. CDR3 length equals 10 residues. V shed 10 bases and J shed 6 bases, with 8 bases lying between them. CDR3 residues: CATRPDTQYF. The CDR3 region has the DNA TGTGCCACCAGGCCCGATACGCAGTATTTT.

This clonotype was seen a handful of times. The genes are TRBV11-2 and TRBJ2-1; 8 nucleotides line up with TRBD2. Germline V gene lookup returns CDR1 SGHAT and CDR2 FQNNGV. The CDR3 spans 15 residues. Trimming at V came to 6 bases and at J to 6 bases, leaving 10 bases not matched to a gene. The CDR3 coding sequence is TGTGCCAGCAGTTCCAGCGGGGGCCTCGGCAATGAGCAGTTCTTC. It translates to CASSSSGGLGNEQFF. Using reference TRBV11-2 and TRBJ2-1 for the parts outside the CDR3, the full variable domain is EAGVAQSPRYKIIEKRQSVAFWCNPISGHATLYWYQQILGQGPKLLIQFQNNGVVDDSQLPKDRFSAERLKGVDSTLKIQPAKLEDSAVYLCASSSSGGLGNEQFFGPGTRLTVL.

This clonotype was seen repeatedly, ten times or more. The rearrangement joins TRBV7-3 to TRBJ2-1; TRBD2 matches at 8 bases. This CDR3 has 15 residues. Germline values: CDR1 SGHTA, CDR2 FQGTGA. Trimming cost V 5 bases and J 2 bases; bases outside gene matches: 5. Written as DNA, the CDR3 is TGTGCCAGCAGCGACTACGGGGGGGCCTACAATGAGCAGTTCTTC. Translated, it gives CASSDYGGAYNEQFF.

This clonotype was detected ten times or more. V is TRBV7-9 and J is TRBJ1-1, with D perhaps TRBD1 (5 bases). The V end lost 6 bases, the J end lost 7 bases, and 12 bases lay between the germline ends. Germline CDR1 SEHNR, CDR2 FQNEAQ (reference sequence). The CDR3 consists of 12 residues. The chain's CDR3 is CASSLGTFEAFF. CDR3 bases: TGTGCCAGCAGTTTGGGGACGTTTGAAGCTTTCTTT.

This chain links TRBV19 with TRBJ1-1; tentative D call: TRBD1 (5 bases). Germline V lookup: CDR1 LNHDA, CDR2 SQIVND (reference sequence). The CDR3 is 12 amino acids. Trimming left V 2 bases short and J 8 bases short, with 9 bases between. The DNA for the CDR3 is TGTGCCAGTAGTATATATCAGGGCGAAGCTTTCTTT. This sequence encodes CASSIYQGEAFF.

The sample holds a few counts of this clonotype. The gene calls are TRBV14 and TRBJ1-4, with D possibly being TRBD1 (5 bases). V was cut by 1 base and J by 7 bases, with 13 bases left in between. Germline CDR1 reads SGHDN; CDR2 reads FVKESK. CDR3 size: 15 residues. CDR3 sequence reads: CASSQGGGLAEKLFF. CDR3 in DNA: TGTGCCAGCAGCCAAGGGGGGGGTCTGGCTGAAAAACTGTTTTTT.

This clonotype has just a few counts. This rearrangement joins TRBV20-1 to TRBJ2-4; D is perhaps TRBD2 (6 bases). Germline assignment: CDR1 DFQATT and CDR2 SNEGSKA (reference sequence). This CDR3 spans 15 amino acids. V dropped 5 bases and J dropped 0 bases, with 14 bases sitting between them. In DNA, the CDR3 is TGCAGTGCTCCACCCGGGGGACTAGCCAAAAACATTCAGTACTTC. Protein: CSAPPGGLAKNIQYF.

This clonotype has at least ten counts. The CDR3: CASSPLGNTEAFF. CDR3 DNA: TGTGCCAGCAGTCCCCTAGGGAACACTGAAGCTTTCTTT. V usage is TRBV6-6 and J usage is TRBJ1-1; D unclear. The V end was cut by 5 bases, the J end by 1 base, with 8 bases between. Germline CDR1 is MNHNY and CDR2 is SVGAGI (reference sequence). CDR3 length: 13 amino acids.

This clonotype was counted only a few times. The chain employs TRBV6-5 and TRBJ1-3, with TRBD1 matching 7 bases. J was trimmed by 3 bases and V by 0 bases; bases with no gene match: 11. CDR3 length: 18 amino acids. Germline values: CDR1 MNHEY, CDR2 SVGAGI. The CDR3 nucleotides are TGTGCCAGCAGTTACTCGAATCCTTCCAGGGGGAGTGGAAACACCATATATTTT. Translated: CASSYSNPSRGSGNTIYF.